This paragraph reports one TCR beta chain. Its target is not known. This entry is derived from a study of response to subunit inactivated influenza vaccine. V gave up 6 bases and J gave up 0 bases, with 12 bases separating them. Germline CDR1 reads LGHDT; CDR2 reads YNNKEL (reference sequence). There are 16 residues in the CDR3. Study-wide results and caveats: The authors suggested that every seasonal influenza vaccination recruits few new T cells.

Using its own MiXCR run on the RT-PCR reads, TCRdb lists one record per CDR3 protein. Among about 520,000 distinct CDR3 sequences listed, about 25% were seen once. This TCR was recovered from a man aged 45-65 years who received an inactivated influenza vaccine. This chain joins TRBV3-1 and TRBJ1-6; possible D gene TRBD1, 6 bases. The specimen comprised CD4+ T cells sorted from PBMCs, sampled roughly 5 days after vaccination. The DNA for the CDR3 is TGTGCCAGCAGTGCAGGGGTTTCCTCCTATAATTCACCCCTCCACTTT. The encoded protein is CASSAGVSSYNSPLHF.